This TCR beta chain was sequenced during a study of blood T cell repertoires in COVID-19. Across the study: The study drew acute and convalescent COVID-19 samples from the United States, Italy and Spain.

TCRdb keeps only in-frame clones here, not all; method: immunoSEQ multiplex PCR. The sample has more than 200,000 clones; about nine tenths are singletons. This CDR3 comprises 13 residues. V lost 3 bases and J 0 bases, leaving 6 bases between the germline ends. The TCR sequence derives from a woman in her sixties or seventies with acute or convalescent COVID-19. The rearrangement joins TRBV12-3 or TRBV12-4 to TRBJ2-7; no clear D gene. The sequencing sample was made of peripheral blood. Here the CDR3 reads CASSFRFSYEQYF. For the CDR3, the DNA is TGTGCCAGCAGTTTCAGATTCTCCTACGAGCAGTACTTC.